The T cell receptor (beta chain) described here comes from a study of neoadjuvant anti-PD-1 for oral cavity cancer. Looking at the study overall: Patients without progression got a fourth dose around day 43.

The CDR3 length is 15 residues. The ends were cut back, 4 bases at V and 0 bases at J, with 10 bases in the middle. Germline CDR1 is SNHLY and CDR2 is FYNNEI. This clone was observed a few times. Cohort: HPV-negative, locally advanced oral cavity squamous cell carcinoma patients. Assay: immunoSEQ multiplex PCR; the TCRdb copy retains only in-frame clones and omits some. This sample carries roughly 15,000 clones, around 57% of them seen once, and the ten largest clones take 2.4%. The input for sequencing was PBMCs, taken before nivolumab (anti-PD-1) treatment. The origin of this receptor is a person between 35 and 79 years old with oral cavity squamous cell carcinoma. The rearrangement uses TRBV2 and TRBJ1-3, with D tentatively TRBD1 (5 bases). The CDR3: CASSADSSSGNTIYF. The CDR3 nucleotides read TGTGCCAGCAGTGCCGACAGCAGCTCTGGAAACACCATATATTTT. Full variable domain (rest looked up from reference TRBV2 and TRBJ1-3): EPEVTQTPSHQVTQMGQEVILRCVPISNHLYFYWYRQILGQKVEFLVSFYNNEISEKSEIFDDQFSVERPDGSNFTLKIRSTKLEDSAMYFCASSADSSSGNTIYFGEGSWLTVV.